These T cell receptor beta chains were read from a single sample in a study of response to subunit inactivated influenza vaccine. TCRdb passed the RT-PCR reads through MiXCR, listing each CDR3 protein once. The repertoire includes more than 550,000 distinct CDR3 sequences, around 10% of them detected once, and roughly 9.6% sits in the top ten. This sample also belongs to another study, concerning T cells expressing NK-cell markers.

The sample was PBMCs from blood, taken on the day of vaccination. The receptors shown here come from a man between 50 and 59 years old who received an inactivated influenza vaccine. Both conserved end residues are part of each CDR3. A D gene is named only where the DNA matches it firmly. The size entry is marked missing in some rows and otherwise reads once, few, many or a size class.

D: TRBD2; size: few; J: TRBJ2-1; length: 15; V: TRBV6-2/TRBV6-3; DNA: TGTGCCAGCAGGCGATCTAGCGGAGCTGGCAATGAGCAGTTCTTC; CDR3: CASRRSSGAGNEQFF
D: NA; size: NA; J: TRBJ2-1; length: 12; V: TRBV5-6; DNA: TGTGCCAGCAGCCAACTTATCCGAGAGCAGTTCTTC; CDR3: CASSQLIREQFF
D: TRBD1; size: many; J: TRBJ1-1; length: 16; V: TRBV6-2/TRBV6-3; DNA: TGTGCCAGCAGTTACTTTAAGGGGGCGTTGGGCACTGAAGCTTTCTTT; CDR3: CASSYFKGALGTEAFF
D: NA; size: few; J: TRBJ2-1; length: 14; V: TRBV5-1; DNA: TGCGCCAGCAGCATACTGACAGGATACAATGAGCAGTTCTTC; CDR3: CASSILTGYNEQFF
D: NA; size: NA; J: TRBJ2-6; length: 17; V: TRBV5-1; DNA: TGCGCCAGCAGCTATCAGAAATTCAGCTCTGGGGCCAACGTCCTGACTTTC; CDR3: CASSYQKFSSGANVLTF
D: NA; size: NA; J: TRBJ2-1; length: 12; V: TRBV3-1; DNA: TGTGCCAGCACCGACGACACCAATGAGCAGTTCTTC; CDR3: CASTDDTNEQFF
D: TRBD1; size: NA; J: TRBJ2-1; length: 16; V: TRBV10-3; DNA: TGTGCCATCAGTGGTGATCAGGGGGCTCTAAGTAATGAGCAGTTCTTC; CDR3: CAISGDQGALSNEQFF
D: NA; size: few; J: TRBJ1-1; length: 14; V: TRBV20-1; DNA: TGCAGTGCTAGAGATCTTGGCCTTAACACTGAAGCTTTCTTT; CDR3: CSARDLGLNTEAFF
D: NA; size: NA; J: TRBJ2-7; length: 11; V: TRBV20-1; DNA: TGCAGTGCTAGGGACGGGGACTTTTCGCACTTC; CDR3: CSARDGDFSHF
D: TRBD2; size: few; J: TRBJ2-5; length: 15; V: TRBV28; DNA: TGTGCCAGCAGACTAGCGGGAGGGTACCAAGAGACCCAGTACTTC; CDR3: CASRLAGGYQETQYF
D: TRBD1; size: NA; J: TRBJ2-1; length: 15; V: TRBV2; DNA: TGTGCCAGCAGTGAGGGACAGGTTAAAGGGAATGAGCAGTTCTTC; CDR3: CASSEGQVKGNEQFF
D: NA; size: many; J: TRBJ1-3; length: 15; V: TRBV29-1; DNA: TGCAGCGTTGGTGAAACCTTCAGCTCTGGAAACACCATATATTTT; CDR3: CSVGETFSSGNTIYF
D: NA; size: NA; J: TRBJ1-2; length: 13; V: TRBV27; DNA: TGTGCCAGCAGTTCAGGGATTCTATATGGCTACACCTTC; CDR3: CASSSGILYGYTF
D: NA; size: few; J: TRBJ2-1; length: 13; V: TRBV20-1; DNA: TGCAGTGCTCCTACTAGTTGGGGGAATGAGCAGTTCTTC; CDR3: CSAPTSWGNEQFF